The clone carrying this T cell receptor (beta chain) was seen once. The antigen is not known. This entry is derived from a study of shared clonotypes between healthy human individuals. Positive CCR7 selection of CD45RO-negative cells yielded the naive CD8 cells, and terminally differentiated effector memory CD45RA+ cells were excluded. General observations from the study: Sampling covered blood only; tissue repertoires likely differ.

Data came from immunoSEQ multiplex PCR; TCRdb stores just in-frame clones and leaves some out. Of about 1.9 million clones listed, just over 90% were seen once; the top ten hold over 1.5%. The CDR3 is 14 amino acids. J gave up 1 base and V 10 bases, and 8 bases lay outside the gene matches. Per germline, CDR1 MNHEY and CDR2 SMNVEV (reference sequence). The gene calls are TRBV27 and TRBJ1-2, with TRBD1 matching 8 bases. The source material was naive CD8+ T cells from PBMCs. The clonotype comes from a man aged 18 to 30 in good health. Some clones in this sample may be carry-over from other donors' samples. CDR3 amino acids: CATRTGRVNYGYTF. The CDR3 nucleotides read TGTGCCACCAGGACAGGGAGGGTTAACTATGGCTACACCTTC.